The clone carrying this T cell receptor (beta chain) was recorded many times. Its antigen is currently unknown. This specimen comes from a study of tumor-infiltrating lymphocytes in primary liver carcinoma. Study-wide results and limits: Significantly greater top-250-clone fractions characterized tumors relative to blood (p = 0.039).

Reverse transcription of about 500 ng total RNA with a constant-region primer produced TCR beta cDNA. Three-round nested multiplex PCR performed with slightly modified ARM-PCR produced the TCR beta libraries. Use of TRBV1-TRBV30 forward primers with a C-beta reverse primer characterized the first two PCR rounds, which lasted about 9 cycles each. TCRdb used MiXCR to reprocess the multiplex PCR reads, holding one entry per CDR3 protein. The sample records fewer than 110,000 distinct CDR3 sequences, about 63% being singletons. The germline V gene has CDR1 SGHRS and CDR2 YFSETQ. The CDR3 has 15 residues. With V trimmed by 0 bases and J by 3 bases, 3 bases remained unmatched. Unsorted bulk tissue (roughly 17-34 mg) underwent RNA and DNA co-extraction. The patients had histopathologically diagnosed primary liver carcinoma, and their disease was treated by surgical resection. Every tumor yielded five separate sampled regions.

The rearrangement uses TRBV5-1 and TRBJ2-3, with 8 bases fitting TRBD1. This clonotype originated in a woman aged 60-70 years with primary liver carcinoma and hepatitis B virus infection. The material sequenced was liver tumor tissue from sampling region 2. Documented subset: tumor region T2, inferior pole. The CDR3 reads CASSLGQGWTDTQYF. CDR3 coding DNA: TGCGCCAGCAGCTTGGGACAGGGGTGGACAGATACGCAGTATTTT.